This record looks at one TCR beta chain sequence and its context. This sample is part of a study of control samples from healthy donors and cancer patients. The method was immunoSEQ multiplex PCR; TCRdb's version includes in-frame clones alone and lacks a portion of them. The table lists tens of thousands of clones, about 95% of them singletons. The CDR3 spans 17 residues. Germline V gene lookup returns CDR1 KGHDR and CDR2 SFDVKD. The V end lost 5 bases, the J end lost 7 bases, and 23 bases lay between the germline ends. The rearrangement links TRBV24-1 to TRBJ1-5, with D perhaps matching TRBD1 (5 bases). Sequencing input: blood. The TCR originated in a man aged 25-45 years in good health. The CDR3 loop reads CATSGTLGTPKDQPQHF. The CDR3 DNA reads as TGTGCCACCAGTGGGACCCTCGGGACCCCTAAGGACCAGCCCCAGCATTTT.